This T cell receptor beta chain was recovered during a study of blood T cell repertoires in COVID-19. Clones were read by immunoSEQ multiplex PCR, and TCRdb kept only the in-frame ones, dropping some. Of 150,000 or so clones in the sample, roughly 85% are singletons; the top ten hold 2.5% to 3%. The CDR3 is 15 residues long. The germline gives CDR1 LNHNV, CDR2 YYDKDF (reference sequence). This clone was seen a handful of times. Mismatch with germline at one junction end may stem from a read error. This TCR came from a woman aged 50 to 65 who had recovered from COVID-19. This sequence joins TRBV15 and TRBJ2-2; 9 bases map to TRBD1. Sequenced input: PBMCs or T cells enriched from blood (not recorded which). This CDR3 reads CATRRDRGTTGELFF. The DNA for the CDR3 is TGTGCCACCAGGAGAGACAGGGGGACCACCGGGGAGCTGTTTTTT.